This TCR delta chain is drawn from a study of gamma delta lymphoproliferative disorders and STAT genes (dated by TCRdb to between 2017 and 2018). Turning to the overall study: Gamma-chain libraries were prepared from at least 50 ng of genomic DNA using the LymphoTrack Dx TCRG Assay. Because no corresponding Invivoscribe delta assay was available, delta-chain libraries were prepared according to the standard operating procedure of the EuroClonality-NGS working group. The study profiled TCR gamma and delta CDR3 repertoires by deep sequencing in Tgammadelta lymphoproliferative disease patients and healthy controls, within a larger immunophenotypic and STAT-mutation study. To confirm results, a couple of gamma-chain samples and all delta-chain samples were sequenced twice.

Overall study results and their limits: Almost every major gamma and delta clonotype in patients was public, meaning shared with at least one healthy donor, and only two gamma clonotypes were private to disease. It was noted by the authors that NGS specificity may be reduced at low frequencies, so confirmation of the public or private nature of leukemic clones is needed. When whole repertoires were clustered, patient gamma repertoires were grouped separately from healthy controls, whereas no separation between groups was observed for delta repertoires. Control T cells were likely spread across varied maturation stages, whereas leukemic cells were skewed toward terminal effectors, which potentially limits comparisons between patients and controls.

Genomic DNA from peripheral blood mononuclear cells isolated from patients and controls was used for TCR sequencing. The control group consisted of about 23 healthy adult blood donors (median age about 60 years; 12 males and approximately 11 females) who were matched to the patients for age and sex. About this clone: The target of this receptor is not known. A far larger clone is only one base removed, so a read error is likely. The same CDR3 also results from other DNA sequences found in this sample.

In both library preparation methods, multiplex PCR was run with primers aimed at the conserved V and J regions of the TCR genes. After purification and pooling, the amplicons were sequenced on an Illumina MiSeq platform. As for the authors' bioinformatics: V(D)J alignment, clonotype assembly and translation were handled by MiXCR, while functionality assessment and CDR3 repertoire analyses were done with VDJtools. CDR3 was defined per IMGT, and analyses were restricted to productive sequences using functional genes, excluding ORF genes and pseudogenes. A custom Python script was used to search all patients and controls for identical amino acid CDR3s of major clonotypes (frequency >=5%). A one-sided non-parametric Wilcoxon test was used to compare clonotype frequencies between patients and controls. TCRdb called clones afresh from the public reads with CATT; identical DNA rows were later merged. TCRdb, rather than the study authors, made the V and J calls. Within this sample are some 1,700 delta-chain clones, with less than 3% of them counted one time only. The top ten constitute roughly 13% of the sample.

The CDR1 and CDR2 encoded by the germline V gene are GEAIGNYY and EKD. The CDR3 numbers 20 residues from cysteine through phenylalanine. Only the CDR3 portion is preserved as DNA: 60 bases, with reading frame beginning at the first base. The chain is assembled from TRDV2 and TRDJ1, with 12 junctional bases fitting TRDD3. The TCR was taken from a human donor in good health. Sequences were obtained from blood. The CDR3 protein sequence reads: CACEALDPRTGGYHTDKLIF. The nucleotide sequence reads as follows: TGTGCCTGTGAAGCCCTGGACCCTCGTACTGGGGGATACCACACCGATAAGCTCATCTTT.